This T cell receptor (beta chain) was found in a study of shared clonotypes between healthy human individuals (dated by TCRdb to about 2020). For the study in its entirety: The cohort included three men and a couple of women between 18 and 49 years of age. Per donor, leukapheresis produced somewhere between about 0.8 and 9.5 billion PBMCs. For each donor, CD4 naive and CD4 memory were each run on three plates, CD8 naive on two plates, and CD8 memory on one plate. To increase sequencing depth and limit assay-specific biases, TCR repertoire library preparation and sequencing were carried out by different laboratories using diverse techniques. To estimate repertoire size and how much clonotype sharing occurs between individuals, the study deeply sequenced the blood TCR repertoires of several healthy adults. Findings and caveats that apply to the study as a whole: The small number of donors limited the genetic and exposure-history diversity represented. Compared with non-shared clonotypes, clonotypes shared by all four sorted-subset donors had higher generation probabilities. Across several donors, around 5% of naive CD4, more than 3% of naive CD8, under 2.5% of memory CD4, and 0.3% to 0.45% of memory CD8 clonotypes were shared. Based on pairwise subsampling, the degree of clonotype sharing among donors was expected to be affected by sequencing depth. Even with the large sequencing depth, rarefaction of the sorted-subset datasets indicated that sequencing was incomplete. Estimated clonotype richness was generally larger for naive than for memory subsets. Sampling was restricted to blood, and TCR repertoires in tissue are likely to differ from TCR repertoires in blood.

The donors were healthy, HIV-negative adults who had no recently reported acute infections or vaccinations. All donors were Caucasian adults living in Nashville, Tennessee, USA. Magnetic negative selection was used to enrich CD4+ T cells, after which naive cells were positively selected on CD45RA and the negative fraction became the memory subset. After blood collection by leukapheresis, PBMCs were isolated using Ficoll-Histopaque density gradient centrifugation and then cryopreserved in the vapor phase of liquid nitrogen. Analytical flow cytometry was used to check the purity and quantity of each magnetically sorted T cell population. Each sorted fraction had its genomic DNA isolated and then quantified by UV absorbance on a Nanodrop 2000c. From a lookup of the germline V gene, CDR1 and CDR2 are SNHLY and FYNNEI. Trimmed from V: 8 bases; trimmed from J: 5 bases; junction bases lacking a gene match: 12. The CDR3 covers 16 residues, taking in both the cysteine and the phenylalanine. Only the CDR3 portion is preserved as DNA: 48 bases, with reading frame beginning at the first base.

With respect to this clone: What this receptor recognizes is not known. Per-nucleotide qualities are absent, and no much larger clonotype sits a single base away.

TCR CDR3 regions were amplified from genomic DNA by multiplex PCR using the deep immunoSEQ assay. Extracted genomic DNA from each cell subset was spread evenly across all wells of several immunoSEQ 96-well plates, with each plate serving as a replicate. For sorted subsets, around 0.2 ug of genomic DNA, equivalent to tens of thousands of T cell genomes, went into each replicate PCR. The purified libraries were quantified using a Qubit 3.0 fluorometer, sized with a Bioanalyzer 2100, and then quantified again using the KAPA Library Quantification kit. Every immunoSEQ 96-well plate was sequenced on a dedicated single-read 150-cycle Illumina NextSeq 550 flow cell. As for the authors' bioinformatics: Because only junctional sequences without quality scores were contained in the immunoSEQ output, filtering matching that applied to full-length reads could not be performed. Sequences were annotated with PyIR, a Python wrapper for IgBLAST v1.9, using IMGT germline references to assign V/J genes and CDR3. Any read was removed if the V/J assignment was weak (E-value above 1e-6), the CDR3 was missing, or the read contained stop codons, out-of-frame junctions, or ambiguous translated residues. V3J clonotypes were defined as sequences sharing the same inferred V gene, J gene, and CDR3 amino acid sequence. To compute the percentage overlap between repertoires, the number of shared unique clonotypes was divided by the size of the smaller repertoire. Three approaches were used to assess repertoire richness: RTK rarefaction, the Chao1 estimator, and Recon v2.1 estimates of unobserved clonotypes. Generation probabilities were computed with OLGA for all TCRbeta clonotypes obtained by the gDNA method from four donors. Not all clones reach the TCRdb copy of this immuneACCESS table, which keeps in-frame sequences only. Checked studies attribute under half of the gap to unresolved V genes and leave the rest unexplained. That table gives V, J and clone size, and the DNA gave D and trimming. In all, the sample holds over a million clones, and around 97% of those were seen once. Roughly 1.1% of the sample is taken by the ten largest.

Recombination connected TRBV2 to TRBJ2-2; 9 bases in between match TRBD2. This clonotype originated in a man aged 25 to 40 in good health. Sequencing was performed on naive CD4+ T cells sorted from blood. Sample cell subset or site, as interpreted from the label and publication: CD45RA+ positively selected. The nucleotide sequence reads as follows: TGTGCCAGCGGAACTTATAGCGGGAGAGGTACCGGGGAGCTGTTTTTT. Translated, this gives CASGTYSGRGTGELFF. The full variable domain, completed from the reference TRBV2 and TRBJ2-2 proteins outside the CDR3, reads EPEVTQTPSHQVTQMGQEVILRCVPISNHLYFYWYRQILGQKVEFLVSFYNNEISEKSEIFDDQFSVERPDGSNFTLKIRSTKLEDSAMYFCASGTYSGRGTGELFFGEGSRLTVL.